These T cell receptor beta chains were read from a single sample in a study of blood T cell repertoires in COVID-19. This table comes from immunoSEQ multiplex PCR, and its TCRdb copy is limited to in-frame clones, with some not included. The profile shows roughly 380,000 clones, over 75% of them singletons. Material: peripheral blood. These receptors all come from a woman between 35 and 50 years old with COVID-19, enrolled during active disease. The CDR3 runs from the conserved cysteine through the conserved F or W. A D gene is named only where the DNA matches it firmly.

D gene: TRBD1
V gene: TRBV7-9
J gene: TRBJ1-2
CDR3 protein: CASSSFLRTGPYGYTF
CDR3 DNA: TGTGCCAGCAGCTCCTTTTTGCGGACAGGGCCCTATGGCTACACCTTC

D gene: .
V gene: TRBV15
J gene: TRBJ2-5
CDR3 protein: CATSFRDPIKTQYF
CDR3 DNA: TGTGCCACCAGCTTCCGGGATCCCATCAAGACCCAGTACTTC

D gene: .
V gene: TRBV5-6
J gene: TRBJ1-1
CDR3 protein: CASSLSRRNTEAFF
CDR3 DNA: TGTGCCAGCAGCTTGTCACGGAGGAACACTGAAGCTTTCTTT

D gene: TRBD1
V gene: TRBV28
J gene: TRBJ2-7
CDR3 protein: CASSPGQPGAYEQYF
CDR3 DNA: TGTGCCAGCAGCCCGGGACAGCCTGGCGCCTACGAGCAGTACTTC

D gene: TRBD1
V gene: TRBV19
J gene: TRBJ1-2
CDR3 protein: CASRRSGGYGYTF
CDR3 DNA: TGTGCCAGTAGGCGGTCAGGGGGCTATGGCTACACCTTC

D gene: TRBD1
V gene: TRBV28
J gene: TRBJ1-1
CDR3 protein: CASTQIQGAKAFF
CDR3 DNA: TGTGCCAGCACTCAAATCCAGGGGGCAAAAGCTTTCTTT

D gene: .
V gene: TRBV7-9
J gene: TRBJ2-1
CDR3 protein: CASSLQQYNEQFF
CDR3 DNA: TGTGCCAGCAGCTTACAACAGTACAATGAGCAGTTCTTC

D gene: TRBD2
V gene: TRBV2
J gene: TRBJ2-2
CDR3 protein: CASSPVLAGTGELFF
CDR3 DNA: TGTGCCAGCAGTCCCGTACTAGCGGGGACCGGGGAGCTGTTTTTT

D gene: TRBD1
V gene: TRBV7-8
J gene: TRBJ1-5
CDR3 protein: CASSLDRGASNQPQHF
CDR3 DNA: TGTGCCAGCAGCTTAGACAGGGGCGCCAGTAATCAACCCCAGCATTTT

D gene: .
V gene: TRBV7-2
J gene: TRBJ1-6
CDR3 protein: CASSSSNSPLHF
CDR3 DNA: TGTGCCAGCAGCTCTTCTAATTCACCCCTCCACTTT

D gene: .
V gene: TRBV21-1
J gene: TRBJ2-7
CDR3 protein: CASSKPGLAGSSSYEQYF
CDR3 DNA: TGTGCCAGCAGCAAACCGGGACTAGCGGGGTCGAGCTCCTACGAGCAGTACTTC

D gene: TRBD2
V gene: TRBV10-2
J gene: TRBJ2-7
CDR3 protein: CASTLGRNEQYF
CDR3 DNA: TGCGCCAGCACCCTCGGGAGGAACGAGCAGTACTTC